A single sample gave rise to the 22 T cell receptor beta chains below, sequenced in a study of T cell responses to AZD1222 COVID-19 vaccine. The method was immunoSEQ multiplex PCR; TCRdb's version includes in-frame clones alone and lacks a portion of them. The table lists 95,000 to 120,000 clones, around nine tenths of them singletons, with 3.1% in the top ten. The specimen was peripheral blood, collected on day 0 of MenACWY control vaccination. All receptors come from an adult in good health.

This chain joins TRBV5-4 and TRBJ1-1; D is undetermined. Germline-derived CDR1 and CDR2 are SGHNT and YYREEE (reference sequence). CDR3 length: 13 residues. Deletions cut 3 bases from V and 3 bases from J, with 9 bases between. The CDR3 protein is CASSSQVDTEAFF. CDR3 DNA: TGTGCCAGCAGCTCTCAGGTGGACACTGAAGCTTTCTTT.

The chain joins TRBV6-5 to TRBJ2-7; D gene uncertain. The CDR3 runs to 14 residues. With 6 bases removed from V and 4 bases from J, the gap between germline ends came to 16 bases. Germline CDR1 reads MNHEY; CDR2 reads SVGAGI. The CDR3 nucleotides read TGTGCCAGCAGGACCGGTTCCTCCCCGTACGAGCAGTACTTC. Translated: CASRTGSSPYEQYF.

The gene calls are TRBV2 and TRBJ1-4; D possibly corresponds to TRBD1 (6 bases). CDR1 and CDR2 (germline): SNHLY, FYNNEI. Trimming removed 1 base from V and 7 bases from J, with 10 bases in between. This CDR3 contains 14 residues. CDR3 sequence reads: CASSEGQGSEKLFF. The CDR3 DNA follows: TGTGCCAGCAGTGAAGGCCAGGGGAGTGAAAAACTGTTTTTT.

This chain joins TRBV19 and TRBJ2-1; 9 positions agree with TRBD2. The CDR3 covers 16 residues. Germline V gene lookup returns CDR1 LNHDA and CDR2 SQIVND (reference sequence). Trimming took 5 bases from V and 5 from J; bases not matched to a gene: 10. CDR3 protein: CASSFVAGDRNNEQFF. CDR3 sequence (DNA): TGTGCCAGTAGTTTCGTAGCGGGGGACCGAAACAATGAGCAGTTCTTC.

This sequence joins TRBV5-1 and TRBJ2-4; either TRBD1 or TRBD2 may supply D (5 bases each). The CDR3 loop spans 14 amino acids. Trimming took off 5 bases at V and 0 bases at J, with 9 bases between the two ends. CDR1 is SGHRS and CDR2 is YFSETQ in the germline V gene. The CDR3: CASSHGTAKNIQYF. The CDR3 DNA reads TGCGCCAGCAGTCATGGGACAGCCAAAAACATTCAGTACTTC.

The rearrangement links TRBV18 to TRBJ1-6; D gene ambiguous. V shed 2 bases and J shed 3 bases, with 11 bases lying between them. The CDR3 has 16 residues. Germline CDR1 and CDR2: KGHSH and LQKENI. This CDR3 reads CASSPTPSGYNSPLHF. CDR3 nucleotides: TGTGCCAGCTCACCAACCCCGTCCGGCTATAATTCACCCCTCCACTTT.

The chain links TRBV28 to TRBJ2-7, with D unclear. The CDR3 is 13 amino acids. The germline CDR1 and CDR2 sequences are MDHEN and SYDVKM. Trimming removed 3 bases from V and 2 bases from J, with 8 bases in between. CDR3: CASSFGSPYEQYF. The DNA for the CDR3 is TGTGCCAGCAGTTTCGGCAGTCCCTACGAGCAGTACTTC.

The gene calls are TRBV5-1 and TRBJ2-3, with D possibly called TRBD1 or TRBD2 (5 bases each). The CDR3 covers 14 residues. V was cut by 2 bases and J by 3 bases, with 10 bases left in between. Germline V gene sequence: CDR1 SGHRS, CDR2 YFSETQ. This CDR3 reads CASSFQGVTDTQYF. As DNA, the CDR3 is TGCGCCAGCAGCTTCCAGGGAGTTACAGATACGCAGTATTTT.

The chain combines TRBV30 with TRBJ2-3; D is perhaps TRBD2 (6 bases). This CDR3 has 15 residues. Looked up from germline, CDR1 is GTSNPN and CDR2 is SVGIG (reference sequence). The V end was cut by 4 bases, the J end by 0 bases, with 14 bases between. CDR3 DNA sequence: TGTGCCTGGATACAGACGGGGGTTAGCACAGATACGCAGTATTTT. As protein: CAWIQTGVSTDTQYF.

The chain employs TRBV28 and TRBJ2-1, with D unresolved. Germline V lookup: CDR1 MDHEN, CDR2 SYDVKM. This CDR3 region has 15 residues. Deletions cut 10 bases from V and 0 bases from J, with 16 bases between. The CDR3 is CATQSPLSSYNEQFF. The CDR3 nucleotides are TGTGCCACCCAGAGCCCCCTGAGCTCCTACAATGAGCAGTTCTTC.

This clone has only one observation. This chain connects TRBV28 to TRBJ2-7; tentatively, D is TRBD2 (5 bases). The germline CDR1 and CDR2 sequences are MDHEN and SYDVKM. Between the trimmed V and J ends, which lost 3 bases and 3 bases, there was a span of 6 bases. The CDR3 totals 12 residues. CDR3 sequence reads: CASSFGVYEQYF. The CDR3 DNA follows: TGTGCCAGCAGTTTCGGGGTCTACGAGCAGTACTTC.

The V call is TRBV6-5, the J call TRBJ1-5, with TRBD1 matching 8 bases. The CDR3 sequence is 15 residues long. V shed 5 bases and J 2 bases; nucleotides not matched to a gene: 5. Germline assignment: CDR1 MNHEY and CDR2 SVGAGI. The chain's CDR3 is CASSTLGQGNQPQHF. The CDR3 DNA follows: TGTGCCAGCAGTACCTTGGGACAGGGCAATCAGCCCCAGCATTTT.

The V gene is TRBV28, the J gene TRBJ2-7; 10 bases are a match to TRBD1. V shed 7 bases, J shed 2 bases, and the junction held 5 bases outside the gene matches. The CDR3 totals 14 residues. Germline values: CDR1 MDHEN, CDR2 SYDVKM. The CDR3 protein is CASIPGQGPYEQYF. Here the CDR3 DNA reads TGTGCCAGCATTCCGGGACAGGGGCCCTACGAGCAGTACTTC.

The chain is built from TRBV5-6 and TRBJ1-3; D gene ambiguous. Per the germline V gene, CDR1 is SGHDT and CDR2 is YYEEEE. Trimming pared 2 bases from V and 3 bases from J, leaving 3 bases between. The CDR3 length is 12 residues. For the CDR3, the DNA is TGTGCCAGCAGCTTTGGTGGAAACACCATATATTTT. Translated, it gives CASSFGGNTIYF.

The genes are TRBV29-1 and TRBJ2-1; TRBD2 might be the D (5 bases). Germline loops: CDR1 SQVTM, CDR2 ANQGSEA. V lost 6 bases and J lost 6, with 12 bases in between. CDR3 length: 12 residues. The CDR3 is CSVPRGGNEQFF. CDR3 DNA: TGCAGCGTGCCCCGGGGTGGCAATGAGCAGTTCTTC.

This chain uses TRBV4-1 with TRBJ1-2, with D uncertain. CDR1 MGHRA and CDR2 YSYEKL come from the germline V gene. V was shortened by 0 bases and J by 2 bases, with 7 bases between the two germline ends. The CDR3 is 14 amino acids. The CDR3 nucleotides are TGCGCCAGCAGCCAAGATAGCCAGAACTATGGCTACACCTTC. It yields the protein CASSQDSQNYGYTF.

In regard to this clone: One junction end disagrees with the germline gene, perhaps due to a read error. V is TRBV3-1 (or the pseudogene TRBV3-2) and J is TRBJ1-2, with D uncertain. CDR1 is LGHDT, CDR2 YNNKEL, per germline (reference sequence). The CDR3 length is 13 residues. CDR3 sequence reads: CASSQDLYYGHTF. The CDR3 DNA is TGTGCCAGCAGCCAAGATCTATACTATGGCCACACCTTC.

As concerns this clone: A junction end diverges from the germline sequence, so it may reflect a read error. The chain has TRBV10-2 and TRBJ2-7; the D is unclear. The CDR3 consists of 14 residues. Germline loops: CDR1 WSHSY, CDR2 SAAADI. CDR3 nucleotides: TGCGCCAGCTGTGAGCTCCAGCGTACCTACGAGCAGTACTTC. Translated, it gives CASCELQRTYEQYF.

CDR3 coding DNA: TGCGCCAGCAGCTTAAGGGGTGAGGACACCATATATTTT. Translated: CASSLRGEDTIYF. The J gene is TRBJ1-3, the V gene TRBV4-1; D might be TRBD1 (5 bases). This CDR3 region has 13 residues. V lost 5 bases and J 8 bases, leaving 13 bases between the germline ends. CDR1 is MGHRA and CDR2 is YSYEKL in the germline V gene.

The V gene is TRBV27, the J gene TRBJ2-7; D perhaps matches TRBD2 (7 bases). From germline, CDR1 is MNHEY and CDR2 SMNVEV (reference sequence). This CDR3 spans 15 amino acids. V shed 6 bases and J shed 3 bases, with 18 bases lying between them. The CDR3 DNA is TGTGCCAGCAGCCGGACAGCCGGGGGGAACTACGAGCAGTACTTC. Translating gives CASSRTAGGNYEQYF.

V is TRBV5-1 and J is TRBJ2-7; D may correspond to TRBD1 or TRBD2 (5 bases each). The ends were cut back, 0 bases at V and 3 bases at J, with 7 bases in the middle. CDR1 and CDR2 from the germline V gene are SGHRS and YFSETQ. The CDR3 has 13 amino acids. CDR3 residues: CASSLAGRYEQYF. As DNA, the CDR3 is TGCGCCAGCAGCTTGGCGGGGCGCTACGAGCAGTACTTC.

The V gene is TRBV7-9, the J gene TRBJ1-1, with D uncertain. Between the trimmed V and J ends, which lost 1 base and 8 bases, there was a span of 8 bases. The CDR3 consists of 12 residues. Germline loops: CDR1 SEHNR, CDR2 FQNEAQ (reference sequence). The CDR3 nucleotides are TGTGCCAGCAGCTTAGGGAGAGGAGAAGCTTTCTTT. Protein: CASSLGRGEAFF. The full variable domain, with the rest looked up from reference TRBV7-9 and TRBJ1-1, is DTGVSQNPRHKITKRGQNVTFRCDPISEHNRLYWYRQTLGQGPEFLTYFQNEAQLEKSRLLSDRFSAERPKGSFSTLEIQRTEQGDSAMYLCASSLGRGEAFFGQGTRLTVV.